The 17 T cell receptor beta chains below come from one sample, sequenced in a study of cytomegalovirus exposure and HLA in healthy donors. Both 60 Vbeta primers and 13 Jbeta primers went into the PCR. Produced via immunoSEQ multiplex PCR; TCRdb's table is partial and in-frame only. The table includes about 220,000 clones, 65% to 75% detected once. Sequenced sample: PBMCs. These TCRs come from a woman aged 25-40 years in good health and CMV-seronegative.

V is TRBV10-3 and J is TRBJ1-2; 12 nucleotides agree with TRBD1. The CDR3 runs 17 residues. Trimming cost V 0 bases and J 4 bases; bases outside gene matches: 6. CDR1 and CDR2 (germline): ENHRY, SYGVKD. In DNA, the CDR3 is TGTGCCATCAGTGAGTCAGGGACAGGGGGCATCGGCTATGGCTACACCTTC. Translation: CAISESGTGGIGYGYTF.

This chain uses TRBV7-9 with TRBJ1-1, with unresolved D. Trimming shortened V by 6 bases and J by 0 bases, and 11 bases separated the two germline ends. Germline V gene sequence: CDR1 SEHNR, CDR2 FQNEAQ (reference sequence). The CDR3 length is 14 residues. CDR3 coding DNA: TGTGCCAGCAGGCCGAGCGAGTTGAACACTGAAGCTTTCTTT. Translated, it gives CASRPSELNTEAFF.

V and J are TRBV5-4 and TRBJ2-3; the match to TRBD2 covers 9 bases. The CDR3 length is 15 residues. Looked up from germline, CDR1 is SGHNT and CDR2 is YYREEE (reference sequence). The V gene end was trimmed by 3 bases and the J gene end by 4 bases; junction bases not matched to a gene: 6. The CDR3 DNA is TGTGCCAGCAGCTCAGGACTAGCGAGCCCAGATACGCAGTATTTT. Residues: CASSSGLASPDTQYF.

V and J are TRBV4-1 and TRBJ1-6, with 12 nucleotides matching TRBD1. The CDR3 covers 17 residues. V lost 2 bases and J lost 7; bases outside the gene matches: 6. CDR1 MGHRA and CDR2 YSYEKL come from the germline V gene. The CDR3 sequence is CASSQFPGQGANSPLHF. DNA of the CDR3: TGCGCCAGCAGCCAATTCCCGGGACAGGGGGCCAATTCACCCCTCCACTTT.

The rearrangement links TRBV2 to TRBJ2-5; TRBD1 matches at 7 bases. J lost 13 bases, V lost 4 bases, and 9 bases had no gene match. Germline CDR1 SNHLY, CDR2 FYNNEI. This CDR3 has 12 residues. CDR3 in DNA: TGTGCCAGCAGTGCTAGAGGGGACAGACCGTACTTC. Amino acid sequence: CASSARGDRPYF.

The chain links TRBV6-1 to TRBJ2-7; 11 positions match TRBD2. Germline lookup yields CDR1 MNHNS and CDR2 SASEGT. The V gene end was trimmed by 6 bases and the J gene end by 1 base; junction bases not matched to a gene: 5. The CDR3 consists of 15 residues. CDR3 region: CASRTGTSGSYEQYF. The DNA of the CDR3 is TGTGCCAGCAGGACCGGGACTAGCGGTTCCTACGAGCAGTACTTC.

V usage is TRBV7-6 and J usage is TRBJ2-1, with 7 bases aligning to TRBD1. In germline, CDR1 is SGHVS, CDR2 FNYEAQ. Trimming removed 2 bases from V and 3 bases from J; junction bases left unmatched: 7. The CDR3 is 16 amino acids. The CDR3 DNA follows: TGTGCCAGCAGCTTAATAGGGGGCAATGTCTACAATGAGCAGTTCTTC. It yields the protein CASSLIGGNVYNEQFF.

The chain carries TRBV15 and TRBJ1-4; 9 bases match TRBD1. V was clipped by 1 base and J by 9 bases; unmatched bases: 12. Germline V lookup: CDR1 LNHNV, CDR2 YYDKDF (reference sequence). The CDR3 consists of 17 residues. Written as DNA, the CDR3 is TGTGCCACCAGCAGAGGCCAAATACCGGGACAGGGACAAAAACTGTTTTTT. This encodes CATSRGQIPGQGQKLFF.

The chain carries TRBV7-3 and TRBJ1-1, with D unresolved. Germline values: CDR1 SGHTA, CDR2 FQGTGA. The CDR3 covers 15 residues. V gave up 5 bases and J gave up 1 base, with 14 bases separating them. The DNA for the CDR3 is TGTGCCAGCAGCCCCCTCGTGGGAGGGAACACTGAAGCTTTCTTT. Its protein product is CASSPLVGGNTEAFF.

Of note for this clone: The germline gene is not matched at one end of the junction; a read error may be the cause. The chain joins TRBV5-5 to TRBJ2-7; D is unclear. This CDR3 contains 15 residues. Germline-derived CDR1 and CDR2 are SGHKS and YYEKEE (reference sequence). The CDR3 nucleotides read TGTGCCAGCAGCTTGGGACACGCGAACTCCTACGAGCAGCACTTC. Translation: CASSLGHANSYEQHF.

The chain links TRBV7-9 to TRBJ1-1, with TRBD1 identical over 9 bases. J lost 1 base, V lost 5 bases, and 5 bases had no gene match. The CDR3 sequence is 15 residues long. Germline V CDR1 and CDR2: SEHNR, FQNEAQ (reference sequence). The CDR3 nucleotides are TGTGCCAGCAGCCCTAACAGGGGGCCGAACACTGAAGCTTTCTTT. It encodes CASSPNRGPNTEAFF.

The chain uses TRBV15 and TRBJ2-7; 7 bases are a match to TRBD1. This CDR3 is built from 16 residues. Germline loops: CDR1 LNHNV, CDR2 YYDKDF (reference sequence). J lost 2 bases, V lost 0 bases, and 7 bases had no gene match. The CDR3 nucleotides read TGTGCCACCAGCAGAGATTCCGGGACAGTCCCCTACGAGCAGTACTTC. Its translation is CATSRDSGTVPYEQYF.

The V gene is TRBV2, the J gene TRBJ1-5; D might be TRBD1 (6 bases). This CDR3 is 14 amino acids long. Trimming cost V 5 bases and J 8 bases, with 16 bases left between them. Germline CDR1 reads SNHLY; CDR2 reads FYNNEI. The CDR3 here is CASSPGRTDKPQHF. For the CDR3, the DNA is TGTGCCAGCAGTCCAGGACGGACAGACAAGCCCCAGCATTTT.

This CDR3 is CASSLRRGNYGYTF. As DNA, the CDR3 is TGTGCCAGCAGTCTAAGAAGGGGGAACTATGGCTACACCTTC. The chain uses TRBV6-1 and TRBJ1-2, with D possibly being TRBD1 (6 bases). CDR1 is MNHNS, CDR2 SASEGT, per germline. The CDR3 loop spans 14 amino acids. The V gene lost 5 bases and the J gene lost 2 bases, with 12 bases spanning the gap.

The rearrangement joins TRBV6-1 to TRBJ2-3, with D possibly matching TRBD2 (6 bases). Trimming took 6 bases from V and 4 from J, leaving 14 bases between them. Germline CDR1 reads MNHNS; CDR2 reads SASEGT. The length of the CDR3 is 14 residues. The CDR3 loop is CASSRTSLPDTQYF. The CDR3, as DNA: TGTGCCAGCAGCCGAACTAGCCTGCCAGATACGCAGTATTTT.

J is TRBJ2-2 and V is TRBV30; 11 bases are shared with TRBD2. The J segment lost 7 bases and the V segment lost 6 bases, leaving 4 bases of the junction unmatched. Germline CDR1 and CDR2: GTSNPN and SVGIG (reference sequence). The CDR3 covers 13 residues. CDR3 loop: CACSGRADGELFF. The CDR3 DNA sequence: TGTGCCTGTAGCGGGAGGGCTGACGGGGAGCTGTTTTTT. Drawing the rest from reference TRBV30 and TRBJ2-2, the complete variable domain is SQTIHQWPATLVQPVGSPLSLECTVEGTSNPNLYWYRQAAGRGLQLLFYSVGIGQISSEVPQNLSASRPQDRQFILSSKKLLLSDSGFYLCACSGRADGELFFGEGSRLTVL.

The J gene is TRBJ1-1, the V gene TRBV4-1, with D maybe TRBD1 (6 bases). This CDR3 has 14 amino acids. V lost 0 bases, J lost 6 bases, and 11 bases lay in between. Germline loops: CDR1 MGHRA, CDR2 YSYEKL. The CDR3 loop is CASSQDRWTAEAFF. As DNA, the CDR3 is TGCGCCAGCAGCCAAGACCGCTGGACAGCTGAAGCTTTCTTT.